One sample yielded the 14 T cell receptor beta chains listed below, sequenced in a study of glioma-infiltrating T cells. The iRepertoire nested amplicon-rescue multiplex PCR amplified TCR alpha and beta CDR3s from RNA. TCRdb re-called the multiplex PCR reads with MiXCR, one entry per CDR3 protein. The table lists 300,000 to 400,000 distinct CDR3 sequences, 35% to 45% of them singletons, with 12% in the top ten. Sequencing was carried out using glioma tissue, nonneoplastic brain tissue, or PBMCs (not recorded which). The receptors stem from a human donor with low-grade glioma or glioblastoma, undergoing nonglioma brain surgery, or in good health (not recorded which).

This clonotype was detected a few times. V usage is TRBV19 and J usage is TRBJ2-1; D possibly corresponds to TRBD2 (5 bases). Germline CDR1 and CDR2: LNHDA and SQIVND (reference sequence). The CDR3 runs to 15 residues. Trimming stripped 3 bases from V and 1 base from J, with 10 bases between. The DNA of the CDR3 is TGTGCCAGTAGTATGGGAGCTCGGTCCTACAATGAGCAGTTCTTC. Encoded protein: CASSMGARSYNEQFF.

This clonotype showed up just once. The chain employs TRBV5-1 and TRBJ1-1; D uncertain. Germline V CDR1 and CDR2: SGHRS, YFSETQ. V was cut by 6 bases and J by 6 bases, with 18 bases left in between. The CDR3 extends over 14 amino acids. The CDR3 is CASTMTPERPEAFF. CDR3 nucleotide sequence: TGCGCCAGCACTATGACCCCGGAGCGGCCTGAAGCTTTCTTT.

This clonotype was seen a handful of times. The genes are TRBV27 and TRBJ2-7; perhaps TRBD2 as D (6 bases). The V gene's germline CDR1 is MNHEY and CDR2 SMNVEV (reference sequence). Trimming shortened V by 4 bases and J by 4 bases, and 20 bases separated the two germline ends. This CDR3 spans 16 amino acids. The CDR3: CASSSYSGLGNYEQYF. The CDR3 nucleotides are TGTGCCAGCAGTTCCTACTCGGGACTCGGAAATTACGAGCAGTACTTC.

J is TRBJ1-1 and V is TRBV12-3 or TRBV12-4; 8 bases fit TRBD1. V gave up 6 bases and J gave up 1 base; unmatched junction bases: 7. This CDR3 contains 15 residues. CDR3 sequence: CASSRNGQGNTEAFF. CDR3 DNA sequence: TGTGCCAGCAGCCGGAACGGACAGGGGAACACTGAAGCTTTCTTT.

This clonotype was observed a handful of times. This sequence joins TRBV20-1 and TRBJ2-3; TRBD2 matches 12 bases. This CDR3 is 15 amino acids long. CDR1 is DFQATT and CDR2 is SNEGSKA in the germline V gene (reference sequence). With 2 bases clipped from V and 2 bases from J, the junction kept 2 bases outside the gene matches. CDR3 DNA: TGCAGTGCTAGACTAGCGGGAGGGGTCACAGATACGCAGTATTTT. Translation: CSARLAGGVTDTQYF.

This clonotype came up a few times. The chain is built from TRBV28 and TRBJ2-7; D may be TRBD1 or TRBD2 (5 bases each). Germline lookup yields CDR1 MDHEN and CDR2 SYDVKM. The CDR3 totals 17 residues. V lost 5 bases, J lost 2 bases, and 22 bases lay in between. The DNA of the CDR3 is TGTGCCAGCAGTACGACAGCGGCACTCCAATCGCCCTACGAGCAGTACTTC. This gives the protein CASSTTAALQSPYEQYF.

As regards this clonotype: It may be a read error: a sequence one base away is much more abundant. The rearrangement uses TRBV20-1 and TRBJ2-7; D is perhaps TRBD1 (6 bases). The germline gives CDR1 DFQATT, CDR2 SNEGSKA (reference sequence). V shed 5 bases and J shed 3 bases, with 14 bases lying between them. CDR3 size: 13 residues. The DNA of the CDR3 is TGCAGTGCTCGGACAGTGGCGGACTACGAGCAGTACTTC. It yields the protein CSARTVADYEQYF.

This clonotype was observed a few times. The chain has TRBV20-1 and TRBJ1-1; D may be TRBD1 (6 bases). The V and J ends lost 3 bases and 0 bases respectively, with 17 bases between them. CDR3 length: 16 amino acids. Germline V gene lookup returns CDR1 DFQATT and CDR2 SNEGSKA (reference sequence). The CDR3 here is CSARYVRGGMNTEAFF. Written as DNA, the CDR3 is TGCAGTGCTAGGTACGTCAGGGGAGGCATGAACACTGAAGCTTTCTTT.

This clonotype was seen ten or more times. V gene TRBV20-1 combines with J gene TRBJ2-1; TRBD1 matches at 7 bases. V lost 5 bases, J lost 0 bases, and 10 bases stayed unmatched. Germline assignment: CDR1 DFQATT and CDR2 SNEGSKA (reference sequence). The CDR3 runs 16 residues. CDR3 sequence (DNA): TGCAGTGCTTTGGGGGCACAGGGGAGCTCCTACAATGAGCAGTTCTTC. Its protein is CSALGAQGSSYNEQFF.

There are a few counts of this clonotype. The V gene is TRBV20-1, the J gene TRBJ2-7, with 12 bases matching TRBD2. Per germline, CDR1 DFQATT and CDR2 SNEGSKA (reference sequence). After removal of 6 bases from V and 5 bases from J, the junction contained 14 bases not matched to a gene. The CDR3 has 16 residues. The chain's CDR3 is CSASYTSGRPVDEQYF. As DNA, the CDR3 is TGCAGTGCCTCTTATACTAGCGGGAGGCCCGTGGACGAGCAGTACTTC.

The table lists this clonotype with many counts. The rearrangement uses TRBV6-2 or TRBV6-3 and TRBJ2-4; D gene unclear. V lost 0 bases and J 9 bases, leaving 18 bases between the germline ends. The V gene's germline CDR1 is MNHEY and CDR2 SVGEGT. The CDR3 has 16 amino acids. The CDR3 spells CASSYSRAEFRLIQYF. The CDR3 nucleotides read TGTGCCAGCAGTTACTCAAGGGCCGAGTTTCGCCTCATTCAGTACTTC.

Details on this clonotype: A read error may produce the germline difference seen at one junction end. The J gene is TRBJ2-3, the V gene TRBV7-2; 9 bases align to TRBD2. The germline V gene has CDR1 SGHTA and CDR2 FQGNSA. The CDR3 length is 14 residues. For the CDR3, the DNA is TGTGCCAGCAACTTAGCCGCGGGAGGGGACACGCAGTATTTT. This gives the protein CASNLAAGGDTQYF.

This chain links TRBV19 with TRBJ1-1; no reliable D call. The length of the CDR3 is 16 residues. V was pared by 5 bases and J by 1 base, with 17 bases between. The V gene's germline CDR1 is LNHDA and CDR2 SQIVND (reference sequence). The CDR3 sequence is CASSVRWGTENTEAFF. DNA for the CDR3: TGTGCCAGTAGTGTAAGATGGGGAACTGAGAACACTGAAGCTTTCTTT. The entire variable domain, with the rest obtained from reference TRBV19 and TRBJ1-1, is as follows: DGGITQSPKYLFRKEGQNVTLSCEQNLNHDAMYWYRQDPGQGLRLIYYSQIVNDFQKGDIAEGYSVSREKKESFPLTVTSAQKNPTAFYLCASSVRWGTENTEAFFGQGTRLTVV.

The CDR3 protein is CASSHRDGTYEQYF. CDR3 coding DNA: TGCGCCAGCAGCCACCGGGACGGTACCTACGAGCAGTACTTC. The chain couples TRBV4-1 to TRBJ2-7; the D call may be TRBD1 or TRBD2 (5 bases each). CDR3 length: 14 residues. CDR1 and CDR2 from the germline V gene are MGHRA and YSYEKL. V lost 3 bases and J lost 2, with 11 bases in between.